One and the same sample provided the 28 T cell receptor beta chains below, sequenced in a study of T cell repertoires in cytomegalovirus infection. Using its own MiXCR run on the reads, TCRdb lists one record per CDR3 protein. The sample gives some 77,000 distinct CDR3 sequences, roughly 3.7% of which show up once; 4% to 5.5% is in the top ten. The sequenced sample consisted of PBMCs. These receptors all come from a human donor in good health (CMV status not recorded). Some clones in this sample may be carry-over from other donors' samples.

This clonotype was counted at least ten times. The V gene is TRBV10-3, the J gene TRBJ1-6; 7 nucleotides align to TRBD1. CDR3 length: 12 residues. Germline V gives CDR1 ENHRY, CDR2 SYGVKD. Germline trimming cut 10 bases from V and 9 bases from J; bases unmatched to any gene: 6. The CDR3 loop is CATRQGGSPLHF. The CDR3 bases are TGTGCCACGAGACAGGGAGGTTCACCCCTCCACTTT.

This clonotype has at least ten counts. The chain carries TRBV3-1 and TRBJ2-1; no clear D gene. V lost 7 bases and J lost 5, with 9 bases in between. Germline V gene data show CDR1 as LGHDT and CDR2 as YNNKEL (reference sequence). The CDR3 totals 12 residues. As DNA, the CDR3 is TGTGCCAGCAACATCCAAAACAATGAGCAGTTCTTC. Protein product: CASNIQNNEQFF.

This clonotype was found many times. J is TRBJ2-5 and V is TRBV7-2; 9 positions match TRBD1. The J segment lost 6 bases and the V segment lost 2 bases, leaving 1 base of the junction unmatched. The CDR3 sequence is 13 residues long. Germline CDR1 SGHTA, CDR2 FQGNSA. This chain's CDR3 is CASSLNRGQTQYF. DNA of the CDR3: TGTGCCAGCAGCTTAAACAGGGGGCAGACCCAGTACTTC. The variable domain in full, completed from reference TRBV7-2 and TRBJ2-5, reads GAGVSQSPSNKVTEKGKDVELRCDPISGHTALYWYRQSLGQGLEFLIYFQGNSAPDKSGLPSDRFSAERTGGSVSTLTIQRTQQEDSAVYLCASSLNRGQTQYFGPGTRLLVL.

This clonotype was seen repeatedly, ten times or more. The chain carries TRBV28 and TRBJ2-2, with TRBD2 matching over 8 bases. The J segment lost 4 bases and the V segment lost 7 bases, leaving 8 bases of the junction unmatched. Looked up from germline, CDR1 is MDHEN and CDR2 is SYDVKM. CDR3 size: 15 residues. CDR3 DNA: TGTGCCAGCACCAAGGGACTAGATGTCACCGGGGAGCTGTTTTTT. Protein: CASTKGLDVTGELFF.

This clonotype was counted ten times or more. The gene calls are TRBV20-1 and TRBJ1-2, with a possible D match to TRBD1 (6 bases). Per the germline V gene, CDR1 is DFQATT and CDR2 is SNEGSKA (reference sequence). The CDR3 is 13 residues long. V gave up 6 bases and J gave up 4 bases, with 15 bases separating them. CDR3 nucleotides: TGCAGTGCGCCGGACAGTTCTTCCTATGGCTACACCTTC. This codes for CSAPDSSSYGYTF.

At least ten counts were recorded for this clonotype. The chain employs TRBV4-1 and TRBJ1-1; TRBD1 matches at 7 bases. The CDR3 is 13 amino acids. Germline V lookup: CDR1 MGHRA, CDR2 YSYEKL. The junction had 4 bases not matched to a gene; V was cut back by 7 bases and J by 2 bases. The CDR3 coding sequence is TGCGCCAGCAAAACAGGGGCAAACACTGAAGCTTTCTTT. Translated, it gives CASKTGANTEAFF.

This clonotype was observed many times. V usage is TRBV28 and J usage is TRBJ2-5, with D possibly called TRBD1 or TRBD2 (6 bases each). CDR1 and CDR2 from the germline V gene are MDHEN and SYDVKM. Trimming cost V 5 bases and J 4 bases, with 17 bases left between them. This CDR3 is 15 amino acids long. CDR3 sequence (DNA): TGTGCCAGCAGTCTCCCGGGGGTAGGGGGAGAGACCCAGTACTTC. This sequence encodes CASSLPGVGGETQYF.

This clonotype has at least ten counts. The rearrangement joins TRBV7-2 to TRBJ2-7; 8 bases line up with TRBD1. CDR1 and CDR2 (germline): SGHTA, FQGNSA. Trimming cost V 5 bases and J 0 bases; bases outside gene matches: 9. The CDR3 length is 16 residues. The CDR3 nucleotides are TGTGCCAGCAGCGGACAGGGTCCTATCTCCTCCTACGAGCAGTACTTC. Translating gives CASSGQGPISSYEQYF. Full variable domain (missing parts from reference TRBV7-2 and TRBJ2-7): GAGVSQSPSNKVTEKGKDVELRCDPISGHTALYWYRQSLGQGLEFLIYFQGNSAPDKSGLPSDRFSAERTGGSVSTLTIQRTQQEDSAVYLCASSGQGPISSYEQYFGPGTRLTVT.

This clonotype came up many times. The rearrangement joins TRBV6-5 to TRBJ1-1; tentative D call: TRBD1 (6 bases). Germline CDR1 MNHEY, CDR2 SVGAGI. V shed 6 bases and J shed 6 bases, with 26 bases lying between them. This CDR3 spans 17 amino acids. CDR3 protein: CASSSREGVGALAEAFF. CDR3 coding DNA: TGTGCCAGCAGCTCGCGGGAGGGGGTCGGGGCTTTGGCTGAAGCTTTCTTT.

This clonotype was counted many times. The V and J genes are TRBV6-5 and TRBJ2-1, with D perhaps assigned TRBD1 or TRBD2 (6 bases each). CDR1 is MNHEY and CDR2 is SVGAGI in the germline V gene. V was shortened by 2 bases and J by 7 bases, with 9 bases between the two germline ends. This CDR3 is built from 13 residues. CDR3 loop: CASSYRGRNEQFF. The CDR3 bases are TGTGCCAGCAGTTACAGGGGGAGGAATGAGCAGTTCTTC.

In this sample, this clonotype turned up many times. The chain has TRBV20-1 and TRBJ1-1, with TRBD1 matching 10 bases. Germline V gene sequence: CDR1 DFQATT, CDR2 SNEGSKA (reference sequence). CDR3 length: 12 amino acids. This CDR3 is CRPRTGGTEAFF. For the CDR3, the DNA is TGCAGGCCCCGGACAGGGGGGACTGAAGCTTTCTTT.

Many counts were recorded for this clonotype. The chain couples TRBV4-3 to TRBJ1-4; D uncertain. Trimming cost V 0 bases and J 6 bases, with 11 bases left between them. In germline, CDR1 is LGHNA, CDR2 YSLEER. The CDR3 sequence is 15 residues long. CDR3 DNA sequence: TGCGCCAGCAGCCAAGAAGGGCTGCCTCATGAAAAACTGTTTTTT. Protein product: CASSQEGLPHEKLFF.

At least ten counts were recorded for this clonotype. The rearrangement uses TRBV7-2 and TRBJ2-5; D possibly corresponds to TRBD2 (5 bases). CDR1 is SGHTA and CDR2 is FQGNSA in the germline V gene. CDR3 length: 14 residues. The germline V and J ends were trimmed by 2 bases and 3 bases, with 10 bases remaining between them. Written as DNA, the CDR3 is TGTGCCAGCAGCTTATTTCTGAGGGAAGAGACCCAGTACTTC. Translating it yields CASSLFLREETQYF.

This clonotype was found many times. This chain links TRBV15 with TRBJ1-1; D may be TRBD1 (5 bases). Trimming left V 3 bases short and J 2 bases short, with 13 bases between. Germline V gene sequence: CDR1 LNHNV, CDR2 YYDKDF (reference sequence). The CDR3 sequence is 15 residues long. Written as DNA, the CDR3 is TGTGCCACCAGCAGTTACCGGGACGGTAACACTGAAGCTTTCTTT. As protein: CATSSYRDGNTEAFF.

This clonotype occurred many times. The V and J genes are TRBV6-1 and TRBJ1-1, with 7 bases matching TRBD1. The J segment lost 10 bases and the V segment lost 5 bases, leaving 7 bases of the junction unmatched. CDR3 length equals 12 residues. Germline V CDR1 and CDR2: MNHNS, SASEGT. This CDR3 is CASSPETGTAFF. The DNA for the CDR3 is TGTGCCAGCAGTCCAGAGACAGGGACAGCTTTCTTT.

In this sample, this clonotype turned up many times. The chain is built from TRBV7-2 and TRBJ2-2, with D possibly called TRBD1 or TRBD2 (6 bases each). The CDR3 has 16 amino acids. Germline V gene lookup returns CDR1 SGHTA and CDR2 FQGNSA. The ends were cut back, 5 bases at V and 4 bases at J, with 17 bases in the middle. CDR3: CASSPLGGRGTGELFF. The CDR3 DNA reads TGTGCCAGCAGCCCACTAGGGGGGCGAGGCACCGGGGAGCTGTTTTTT.

This clonotype was observed many times. The rearrangement joins TRBV7-2 to TRBJ1-6; D is ambiguous. The V gene's germline CDR1 is SGHTA and CDR2 FQGNSA. The V and J ends lost 0 bases and 10 bases respectively, with 7 bases between them. The CDR3 extends over 13 amino acids. The CDR3 DNA follows: TGTGCCAGCAGCTTAGCTATAGAATCACCCCTCCACTTT. It codes for CASSLAIESPLHF.

This clonotype was detected many times. The gene calls are TRBV20-1 and TRBJ2-1; D perhaps matches TRBD2 (5 bases). In germline, CDR1 is DFQATT, CDR2 SNEGSKA (reference sequence). The CDR3 extends over 13 amino acids. V was pared by 3 bases and J by 1 base, with 7 bases between. Here the CDR3 reads CSASGVSYNEQFF. CDR3 bases: TGCAGTGCTAGCGGGGTATCCTACAATGAGCAGTTCTTC.

This clonotype showed up many times. The CDR3 coding sequence is TGTGCCAGCTCACTCCGGGACAGGAACACTGAAGCTTTCTTT. This codes for CASSLRDRNTEAFF. V usage is TRBV18 and J usage is TRBJ1-1, with TRBD1 matching over 7 bases. Trimming at V came to 4 bases and at J to 1 base, leaving 3 bases not matched to a gene. The CDR3 sequence is 14 residues long. Germline assignment: CDR1 KGHSH and CDR2 LQKENI.

This clonotype showed up many times. This chain links TRBV29-1 with TRBJ1-2, with D possibly matching TRBD1 (5 bases). This CDR3 has 13 residues. Germline values: CDR1 SQVTM, CDR2 ANQGSEA. V shed 4 bases and J shed 4 bases, with 13 bases lying between them. The CDR3 coding sequence is TGCAGCGTTGTCCTACAGGTCATCTATGGCTACACCTTC. Its translation is CSVVLQVIYGYTF.

This clonotype has at least ten counts. The chain combines TRBV10-3 with TRBJ1-1; D call uncertain. V shed 5 bases and J shed 0 bases, with 10 bases lying between them. The CDR3 has 14 residues. In germline, CDR1 is ENHRY, CDR2 SYGVKD. This chain's CDR3 is CAISLDKLNTEAFF. CDR3 DNA sequence: TGTGCCATCAGTTTAGACAAGTTGAACACTGAAGCTTTCTTT.

This clonotype turned up a few times. The CDR3 loop is CATSRDHGTGTDTQYF. The CDR3 DNA sequence: TGTGCCACCAGCAGAGATCATGGGACAGGAACAGATACGCAGTATTTT. The rearrangement links TRBV15 to TRBJ2-3; 8 nucleotides agree with TRBD1. V dropped 0 bases and J dropped 3; count of bases not matched to a gene: 5. The CDR3 has 16 residues. Germline CDR1 reads LNHNV; CDR2 reads YYDKDF (reference sequence).

This clonotype was picked up many times. The chain recombines TRBV11-1 with TRBJ1-1; D gene uncertain. The CDR3 loop spans 15 amino acids. The V end was cut by 2 bases, the J end by 4 bases, with 14 bases between. The germline V gene encodes CDR1 SGHAT and CDR2 FQDESV (reference sequence). In nucleotides, the CDR3 is TGTGCCAGCAGCTTATCTTTCCGGGAGGTCACTGAAGCTTTCTTT. Translating it yields CASSLSFREVTEAFF.

This clonotype was observed many times. The rearrangement uses TRBV7-3 and TRBJ1-1; D gene ambiguous. Germline V lookup: CDR1 SGHTA, CDR2 FQGTGA. This CDR3 spans 15 amino acids. The V gene lost 3 bases and the J gene lost 0 bases, with 11 bases spanning the gap. The CDR3 here is CASSLQGNMNTEAFF. The CDR3 DNA reads as TGTGCCAGCAGCTTGCAAGGAAACATGAACACTGAAGCTTTCTTT.

This clonotype appeared many times. V gene TRBV19 combines with J gene TRBJ1-6, with D hard to call. V gave up 5 bases and J gave up 7 bases, with 15 bases separating them. Germline-derived CDR1 and CDR2 are LNHDA and SQIVND (reference sequence). The CDR3 is made up of 15 amino acids. As DNA, the CDR3 is TGTGCCAGTAGTCCAAGAGGGATCGGAAATTCACCCCTCCACTTT. Protein product: CASSPRGIGNSPLHF.

Many counts were recorded for this clonotype. This chain connects TRBV7-6 to TRBJ1-1; D unclear. This CDR3 has 13 amino acids. The germline V and J ends were trimmed by 1 base and 1 base, with 4 bases remaining between them. CDR1 and CDR2 (germline): SGHVS, FNYEAQ. CDR3 nucleotides: TGTGCCAGCAGCTTAGAGGCGAACACTGAAGCTTTCTTT. It encodes CASSLEANTEAFF. The whole variable domain, remainder taken from reference TRBV7-6 and TRBJ1-1, is GAGVSQSPRYKVTKRGQDVALRCDPISGHVSLYWYRQALGQGPEFLTYFNYEAQQDKSGLPNDRFSAERPEGSISTLTIQRTEQRDSAMYRCASSLEANTEAFFGQGTRLTVV.

This clonotype was recorded at least ten times. The chain couples TRBV12-3 or TRBV12-4 to TRBJ1-2, with 7 nucleotides matching TRBD1. Germline trimming cut 6 bases from V and 8 bases from J; bases unmatched to any gene: 12. There are 14 residues in the CDR3. The CDR3 nucleotides are TGTGCCAGCAGCACGACAGGGATGGAATACGGCTACACCTTC. The encoded protein is CASSTTGMEYGYTF.

This clonotype appeared many times. This chain uses TRBV20-1 with TRBJ2-5; D uncertain. The CDR3 loop spans 13 amino acids. The V and J ends lost 0 bases and 5 bases respectively, with 10 bases between them. Germline V gene lookup returns CDR1 DFQATT and CDR2 SNEGSKA (reference sequence). DNA of the CDR3: TGCAGTGCTAGAGATTCCAGGATCGAGACCCAGTACTTC. It yields the protein CSARDSRIETQYF.